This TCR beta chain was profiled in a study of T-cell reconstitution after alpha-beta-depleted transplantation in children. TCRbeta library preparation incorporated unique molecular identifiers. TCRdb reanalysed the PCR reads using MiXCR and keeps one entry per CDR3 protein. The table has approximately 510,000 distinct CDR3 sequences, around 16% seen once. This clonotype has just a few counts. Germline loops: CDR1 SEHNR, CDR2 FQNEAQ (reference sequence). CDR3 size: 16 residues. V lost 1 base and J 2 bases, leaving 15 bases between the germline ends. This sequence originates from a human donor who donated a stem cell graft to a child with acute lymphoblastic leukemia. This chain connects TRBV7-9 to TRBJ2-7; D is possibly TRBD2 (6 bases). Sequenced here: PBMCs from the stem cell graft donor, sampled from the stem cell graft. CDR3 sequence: CASSLVFGGSPYEQYF. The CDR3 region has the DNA TGTGCCAGCAGCTTAGTCTTTGGAGGGAGCCCCTACGAGCAGTACTTC.